This T cell receptor beta chain was captured by sequencing in a study of Graves' ophthalmopathy and Graves' hyperthyroidism. RNA served as the template for amplifying TCR beta CDR3 regions. RT-PCR was first run with HTBI primers, then multiplex PCR in a second round. TCRdb re-analysed the multiplex PCR reads in MiXCR, keeping a single row per CDR3 protein. Of over 450,000 distinct CDR3 sequences listed, roughly 14% are singletons. To note about this clonotype: Its antigen is as yet unknown.

This CDR3 region has 15 residues. V was trimmed by 3 bases and J by 8 bases, leaving 19 bases between them. Per germline, CDR1 MDHEN and CDR2 SYDVKM. Notes on the study in general: Most thyroid clonotypes expanded beyond 0.001 frequency were also found in blood.

The chain couples TRBV28 to TRBJ1-2, with D possibly matching TRBD1 (6 bases). This TCR was recovered from a woman aged 25 to 45 with Graves' ophthalmopathy. The sequencing input was blood. The CDR3 sequence is CASSFIYRGARGYTF. The CDR3 coding sequence is TGTGCCAGCAGTTTCATCTATCGGGGGGCGAGAGGCTACACCTTC.